The sequence of this T cell receptor (beta chain) was determined in a study of blood T cells in healthy people across ages. Findings and limits, study-wide: One million T cells yielded diversity estimates that were considered underestimates. A greater number of naive CD4+ cells and higher diversity distinguished long-lived donors from aged donors.

Of note for this clonotype: Antigen: not known.

Next came a second PCR, run for about 6 to 12 cycles, which used a sample-barcoded 5' primer along with a J-beta primer mix. Through a template-switch adaptor with 12 random nucleotides, each cDNA molecule received a tag. TCRdb analysed the 5' RACE reads with MiXCR anew, one entry per CDR3 protein. This sample has about 720,000 distinct CDR3 sequences; 22% occur once, and the top ten carry 20% to 25%. At least 6 micrograms of total RNA were extracted per sample. The sample taken for sequencing was blood. The source of this sequence is a man aged 65 to 85 in good health.

Here the CDR3 DNA reads TGTGCCAGCAGCCTAGGACAGGGGGTAAGGGGGACTGAAGCTTTCTTT. The encoded protein is CASSLGQGVRGTEAFF. J is TRBJ1-1 and V is TRBV11-2, with 10 bases aligning to TRBD1. This CDR3 spans 16 amino acids. J was trimmed by 5 bases and V by 5 bases; bases with no gene match: 11. The germline CDR1 and CDR2 sequences are SGHAT and FQNNGV.